This T cell receptor (beta chain) was captured by sequencing in a study of T cell responses to AZD1222 COVID-19 vaccine. Broader study findings: Donors were mostly white British, more females; clonal diversity possibly underestimated. Spike-specific TCR breadth and depth rose after two AZD1222 doses. Variant regions that are unmutated are reportedly the target of nearly half of spike-specific TCRs. Sampled repertoires all dated from after the peak T cell response.

Assay: immunoSEQ multiplex PCR; the TCRdb copy retains only in-frame clones and omits some. In the table there are about 130,000 clones, roughly nine tenths of which are singletons. Details on this clone: Its antigen is undetermined.

The receptor was isolated from an adult in good health. The source was peripheral blood, collected on day 0 of AZD1222 vaccination.

The CDR3 reads CASSQVRDYGYTF. For the CDR3, the DNA is TGTGCCAGCAGCCAAGTCCGGGACTATGGCTACACCTTC. The genes are TRBV14 and TRBJ1-2; no clear D gene. In germline, CDR1 is SGHDN, CDR2 FVKESK. V lost 1 base and J 3 bases, leaving 6 bases between the germline ends. This CDR3 comprises 13 residues. The full variable domain, in which reference TRBV14 and TRBJ1-2 provide the parts outside the CDR3, is EAGVTQFPSHSVIEKGQTVTLRCDPISGHDNLYWYRRVMGKEIKFLLHFVKESKQDESGMPNNRFLAERTGGTYSTLKVQPAELEDSGVYFCASSQVRDYGYTFGSGTRLTVV.